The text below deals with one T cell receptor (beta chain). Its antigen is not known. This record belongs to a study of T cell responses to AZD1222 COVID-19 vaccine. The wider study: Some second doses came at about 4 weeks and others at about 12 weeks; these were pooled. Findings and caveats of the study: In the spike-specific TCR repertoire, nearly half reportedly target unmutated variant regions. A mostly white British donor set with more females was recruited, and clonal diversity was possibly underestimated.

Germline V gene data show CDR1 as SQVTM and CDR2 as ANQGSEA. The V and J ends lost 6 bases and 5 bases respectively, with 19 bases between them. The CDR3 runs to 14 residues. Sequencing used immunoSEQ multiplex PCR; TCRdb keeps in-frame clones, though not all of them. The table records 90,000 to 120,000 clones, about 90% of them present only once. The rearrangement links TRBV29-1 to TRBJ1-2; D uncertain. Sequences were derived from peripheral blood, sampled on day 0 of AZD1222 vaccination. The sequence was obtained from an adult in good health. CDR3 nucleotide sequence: TGCAGCGTCGAACCTAGGAGTTACAGTTATGGCTACACCTTC. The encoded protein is CSVEPRSYSYGYTF.